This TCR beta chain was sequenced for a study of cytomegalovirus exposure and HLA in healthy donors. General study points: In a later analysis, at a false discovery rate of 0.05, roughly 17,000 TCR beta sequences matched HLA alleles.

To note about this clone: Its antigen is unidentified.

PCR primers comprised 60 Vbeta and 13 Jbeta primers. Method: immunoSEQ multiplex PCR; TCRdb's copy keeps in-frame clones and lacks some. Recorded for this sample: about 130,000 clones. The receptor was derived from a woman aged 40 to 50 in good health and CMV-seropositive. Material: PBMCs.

The DNA of the CDR3 is TGCGCCAGCAGCATTCGAGCGGAGAAGGGAAACACCGGGGAGCTGTTTTTT. Encoded protein: CASSIRAEKGNTGELFF. The chain combines TRBV5-1 with TRBJ2-2; maybe TRBD2 (5 bases). The CDR3 is 17 amino acids. From germline, CDR1 is SGHRS and CDR2 YFSETQ. Deletions cut 4 bases from V and 2 bases from J, with 18 bases between. The whole variable domain, filled in from reference TRBV5-1 and TRBJ2-2, reads KAGVTQTPRYLIKTRGQQVTLSCSPISGHRSVSWYQQTPGQGLQFLFEYFSETQRNKGNFPGRFSGRQFSNSRSEMNVSTLELGDSALYLCASSIRAEKGNTGELFFGEGSRLTVL.